Each of the 15 T cell receptor beta chains below was sequenced from the same sample in a study of blood T cell repertoires in COVID-19. Assay: immunoSEQ multiplex PCR; the TCRdb copy retains only in-frame clones and omits some. The sample includes under 300,000 clones, just under 85% of them seen just once. Sequencing used peripheral blood. These receptors all stem from a woman aged 60-70 years with active or convalescent COVID-19.

This rearrangement joins TRBV2 to TRBJ1-3, with D unresolved. In germline, CDR1 is SNHLY, CDR2 FYNNEI. The CDR3 extends over 14 amino acids. The V and J ends lost 1 base and 0 bases respectively, with 4 bases between them. Written as DNA, the CDR3 is TGTGCCAGCAGTGAAGTAGTCTCTGGAAACACCATATATTTT. Translation: CASSEVVSGNTIYF. Combining the CDR3 with reference TRBV2 and TRBJ1-3 gives the whole variable domain EPEVTQTPSHQVTQMGQEVILRCVPISNHLYFYWYRQILGQKVEFLVSFYNNEISEKSEIFDDQFSVERPDGSNFTLKIRSTKLEDSAMYFCASSEVVSGNTIYFGEGSWLTVV.

The chain is built from TRBV10-3 and TRBJ2-7; TRBD1 is a possible D gene (6 bases). Germline values: CDR1 ENHRY, CDR2 SYGVKD. With 0 bases removed from V and 2 bases from J, the gap between germline ends came to 11 bases. This CDR3 is 15 amino acids long. This CDR3 is CAISESGQGPYEQYF. CDR3 nucleotides: TGTGCCATCAGTGAGTCAGGGCAGGGGCCCTACGAGCAGTACTTC.

The rearrangement uses TRBV7-9 and TRBJ1-5, with D uncertain. In germline, CDR1 is SEHNR, CDR2 FQNEAQ (reference sequence). With 2 bases removed from V and 5 bases from J, the gap between germline ends came to 13 bases. This CDR3 is built from 15 residues. The CDR3 DNA follows: TGTGCCAGCAGCTTAAGTGGTGGGCGGGATCAGCCCCAGCATTTT. Protein product: CASSLSGGRDQPQHF.

The rearrangement links TRBV10-3 to TRBJ1-4; D might be TRBD1 (5 bases). Germline CDR1 and CDR2: ENHRY and SYGVKD. CDR3 length equals 16 residues. The ends were cut back, 9 bases at V and 1 base at J, with 18 bases in the middle. The CDR3 DNA follows: TGTGCCATATCGCAGGGCCTTCAACAAACTAATGAAAAACTGTTTTTT. This codes for CAISQGLQQTNEKLFF.

The chain employs TRBV6-6 and TRBJ2-1; 7 bases align to TRBD1. The CDR3 is 15 residues long. Germline V lookup: CDR1 MNHNY, CDR2 SVGAGI (reference sequence). The ends lost 5 bases at V and 0 bases at J; junction bases unmatched: 4. The chain's CDR3 is CASSGTGDSYNEQFF. CDR3 sequence (DNA): TGTGCCAGCAGTGGAACAGGGGACTCCTACAATGAGCAGTTCTTC.

This clone was seen a single time. The chain joins TRBV19 to TRBJ2-3, with a tentative D call TRBD1 (6 bases). The germline gives CDR1 LNHDA, CDR2 SQIVND (reference sequence). V dropped 5 bases and J dropped 2 bases, with 8 bases sitting between them. CDR3 length: 13 amino acids. For the CDR3, the DNA is TGTGCCAGTAGTCGGACAGTCACAGATACGCAGTATTTT. Protein product: CASSRTVTDTQYF.

Only a few counts were recorded for this clone. The chain couples TRBV25-1 to TRBJ2-7; the D gene is possibly TRBD2 (5 bases). CDR1 MGHDK and CDR2 SYGVNS come from the germline V gene. The CDR3 length is 15 residues. V lost 7 bases to trimming and J lost 1 base, with 17 bases between them. DNA for the CDR3: TGTGCCAGCAATGTTGAGGGTAGGGAATCCTACGAGCAGTACTTC. Protein sequence: CASNVEGRESYEQYF.

V and J are TRBV3-1 (or the pseudogene TRBV3-2) and TRBJ2-1; D perhaps matches TRBD2 (6 bases). Germline V lookup: CDR1 LGHDT, CDR2 YNNKEL (reference sequence). Deletions cut 3 bases from V and 7 bases from J, with 10 bases between. There are 13 residues in the CDR3. The CDR3 region is CASSHLGGNEQFF. CDR3 bases: TGTGCCAGCAGCCATCTGGGGGGAAATGAGCAGTTCTTC.

Comment on this clone: This sample includes further DNA sequences coding for the same CDR3. The V gene is TRBV5-1, the J gene TRBJ1-2; 8 nucleotides line up with TRBD1. V dropped 3 bases and J dropped 3; count of bases not matched to a gene: 4. The germline V gene has CDR1 SGHRS and CDR2 YFSETQ. The CDR3 spans 14 residues. For the CDR3, the DNA is TGCGCCAGCAGCTCAACAGGGGGGGACTATGGCTACACCTTC. This gives the protein CASSSTGGDYGYTF.

In the case of this clone: The sample carries other DNA sequences with the same CDR3. The J gene is TRBJ1-5, the V gene TRBV6-5; 8 nucleotides line up with TRBD1. The germline V gene has CDR1 MNHEY and CDR2 SVGAGI. The CDR3 is 13 amino acids. The V gene end was trimmed by 9 bases and the J gene end by 4 bases; junction bases not matched to a gene: 5. The CDR3 DNA sequence: TGTGCCAGTACCGGACAGGGTAATCAGCCCCAGCATTTT. It encodes CASTGQGNQPQHF.

The V call is TRBV6-5, the J call TRBJ1-3, with a possible D match to TRBD1 (6 bases). The CDR3 spans 15 residues. Trimming removed 6 bases at V and 4 bases at J, with 16 bases between. Germline values: CDR1 MNHEY, CDR2 SVGAGI. The CDR3 protein is CASSATGKPGNTIYF. CDR3 nucleotide sequence: TGTGCCAGCAGCGCGACAGGTAAACCGGGAAACACCATATATTTT.

The CDR3 DNA is TGCGCCAGCAGCCCAGGGCCGGGAGCCGATACGCAGTATTTT. It is translated as CASSPGPGADTQYF. This sequence joins TRBV5-1 and TRBJ2-3; possibly TRBD2 for D (6 bases). The CDR3 contains 14 residues. Per germline, CDR1 SGHRS and CDR2 YFSETQ. With 4 bases removed from V and 6 bases from J, the gap between germline ends came to 15 bases.

The chain has TRBV25-1 and TRBJ2-7; D is uncertain. The germline V gene has CDR1 MGHDK and CDR2 SYGVNS. The V end lost 3 bases, the J end lost 3 bases, and 9 bases lay between the germline ends. The CDR3 has 13 residues. CDR3 nucleotide sequence: TGTGCCAGCAGTGACTTCAGGCACTACGAGCAGTACTTC. Amino acids: CASSDFRHYEQYF.

The chain combines TRBV30 with TRBJ1-3; D perhaps matches TRBD1 (6 bases). V lost 2 bases and J lost 3, with 8 bases in between. CDR1 and CDR2 (germline): GTSNPN, SVGIG (reference sequence). The length of the CDR3 is 13 residues. The CDR3 loop reads CAWSRDIGNTIYF. In DNA form, the CDR3 reads TGTGCCTGGAGTAGGGACATTGGAAACACCATATATTTT.

The chain uses TRBV7-8 and TRBJ2-3; 7 bases line up with TRBD2. CDR1 is SGHVS and CDR2 is FQNEAQ in the germline V gene. V gave up 10 bases and J gave up 2 bases; unmatched junction bases: 6. This CDR3 is 13 amino acids long. CDR3: CATVLADTDTQYF. The CDR3 nucleotides read TGTGCCACCGTGCTAGCGGACACAGATACGCAGTATTTT.